This T cell receptor beta chain was sequenced for a study of T-cell reconstitution after alpha-beta-depleted transplantation in children. Germline V lookup: CDR1 SGHDT, CDR2 YYEEEE. J was trimmed by 8 bases and V by 2 bases; bases with no gene match: 9. The CDR3 extends over 15 amino acids. This clonotype was seen many times. Unique molecular identifiers were used in preparing the TCRbeta library. A single record per CDR3 protein comes from TCRdb applying MiXCR to the PCR reads. The sample holds about 360,000 distinct CDR3 sequences, about an eighth seen once. The sequencing used PBMCs, collected from the stem cell graft. The TCR sequence derives from a human donor who donated a stem cell graft to a child with Fanconi anemia. The chain has TRBV5-6 and TRBJ1-2, with 10 bases that match TRBD1. CDR3 region: CASSFRDRGAGGYTF. The CDR3 DNA follows: TGTGCCAGCAGCTTTCGGGACAGGGGCGCTGGAGGCTACACCTTC. Complete variable domain (other parts from reference TRBV5-6 and TRBJ1-2): DAGVTQSPTHLIKTRGQQVTLRCSPKSGHDTVSWYQQALGQGPQFIFQYYEEEERQRGNFPDRFSGHQFPNYSSELNVNALLLGDSALYLCASSFRDRGAGGYTFGSGTRLTVV.